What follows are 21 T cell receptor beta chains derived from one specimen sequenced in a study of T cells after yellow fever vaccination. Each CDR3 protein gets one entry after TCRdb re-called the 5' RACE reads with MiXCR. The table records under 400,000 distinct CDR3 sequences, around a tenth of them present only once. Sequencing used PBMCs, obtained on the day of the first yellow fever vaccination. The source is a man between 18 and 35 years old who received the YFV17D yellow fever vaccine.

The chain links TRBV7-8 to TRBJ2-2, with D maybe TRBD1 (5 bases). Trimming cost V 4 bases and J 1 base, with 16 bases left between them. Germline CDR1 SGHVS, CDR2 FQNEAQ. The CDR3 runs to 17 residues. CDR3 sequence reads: CASSSAPGFQNTGELFF. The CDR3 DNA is TGTGCCAGCAGCTCAGCACCAGGGTTTCAGAACACCGGGGAGCTGTTTTTT. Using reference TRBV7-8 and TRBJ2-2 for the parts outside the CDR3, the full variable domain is GAGVSQSPRYKVAKRGQDVALRCDPISGHVSLFWYQQALGQGPEFLTYFQNEAQLDKSGLPSDRFFAERPEGSVSTLKIQRTQQEDSAVYLCASSSAPGFQNTGELFFGEGSRLTVL.

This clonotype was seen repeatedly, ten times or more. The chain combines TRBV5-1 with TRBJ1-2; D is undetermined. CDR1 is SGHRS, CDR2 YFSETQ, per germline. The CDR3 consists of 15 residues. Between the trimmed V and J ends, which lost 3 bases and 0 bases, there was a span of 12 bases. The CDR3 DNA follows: TGCGCCAGCAGCTCCGTCGCGGCGGCTAACTATGGCTACACCTTC. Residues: CASSSVAAANYGYTF.

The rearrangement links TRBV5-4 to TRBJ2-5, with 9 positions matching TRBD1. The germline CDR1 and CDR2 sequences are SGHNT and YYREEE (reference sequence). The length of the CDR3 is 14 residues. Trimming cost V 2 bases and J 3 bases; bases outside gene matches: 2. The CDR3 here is CASSLQGAKETQYF. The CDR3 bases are TGTGCCAGCAGCTTACAGGGGGCAAAAGAGACCCAGTACTTC.

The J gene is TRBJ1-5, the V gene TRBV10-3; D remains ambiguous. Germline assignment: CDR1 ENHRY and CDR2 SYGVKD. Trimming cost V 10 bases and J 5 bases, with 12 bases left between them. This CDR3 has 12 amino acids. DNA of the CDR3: TGTGCCACTGAGGAAGGATATCAGCCCCAGCATTTT. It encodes CATEEGYQPQHF.

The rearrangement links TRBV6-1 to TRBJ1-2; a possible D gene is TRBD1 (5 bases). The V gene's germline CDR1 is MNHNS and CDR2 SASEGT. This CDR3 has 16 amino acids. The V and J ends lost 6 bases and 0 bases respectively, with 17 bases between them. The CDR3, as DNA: TGTGCCAGCAGCCTCACCGGCAGGGAAGCTAACTATGGCTACACCTTC. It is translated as CASSLTGREANYGYTF.

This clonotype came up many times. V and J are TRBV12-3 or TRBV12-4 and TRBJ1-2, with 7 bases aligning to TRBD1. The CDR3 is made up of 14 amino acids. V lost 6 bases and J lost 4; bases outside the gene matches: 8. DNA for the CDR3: TGTGCCAGCAGAGGGGGCAGGGGAGGCTATGGCTACACCTTC. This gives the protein CASRGGRGGYGYTF.

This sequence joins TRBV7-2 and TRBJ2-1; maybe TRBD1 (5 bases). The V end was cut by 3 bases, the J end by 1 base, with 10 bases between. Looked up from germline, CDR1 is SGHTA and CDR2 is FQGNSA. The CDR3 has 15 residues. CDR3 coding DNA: TGTGCCAGCAGCTTTGGTGGGGCATCCTACAATGAGCAGTTCTTC. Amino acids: CASSFGGASYNEQFF. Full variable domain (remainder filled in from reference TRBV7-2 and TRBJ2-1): GAGVSQSPSNKVTEKGKDVELRCDPISGHTALYWYRQSLGQGLEFLIYFQGNSAPDKSGLPSDRFSAERTGGSVSTLTIQRTQQEDSAVYLCASSFGGASYNEQFFGPGTRLTVL.

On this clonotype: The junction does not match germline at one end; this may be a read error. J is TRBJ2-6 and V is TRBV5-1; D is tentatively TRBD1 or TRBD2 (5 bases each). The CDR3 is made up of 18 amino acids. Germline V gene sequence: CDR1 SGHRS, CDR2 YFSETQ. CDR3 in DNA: TGCGCCAGCAGCTGGGAGACAGCGACTTACTCTGGGGCCAACGTCCTGGCTTTC. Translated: CASSWETATYSGANVLAF.

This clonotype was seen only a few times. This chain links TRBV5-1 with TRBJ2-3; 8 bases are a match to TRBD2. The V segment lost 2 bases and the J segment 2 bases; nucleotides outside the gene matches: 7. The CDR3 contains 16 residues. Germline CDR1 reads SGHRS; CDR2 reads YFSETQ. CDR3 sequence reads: CASSFLRGGYTDTQYF. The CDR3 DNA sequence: TGCGCCAGCAGCTTTTTACGGGGGGGATACACAGATACGCAGTATTTT. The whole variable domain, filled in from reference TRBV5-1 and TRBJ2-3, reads KAGVTQTPRYLIKTRGQQVTLSCSPISGHRSVSWYQQTPGQGLQFLFEYFSETQRNKGNFPGRFSGRQFSNSRSEMNVSTLELGDSALYLCASSFLRGGYTDTQYFGPGTRLTVL.

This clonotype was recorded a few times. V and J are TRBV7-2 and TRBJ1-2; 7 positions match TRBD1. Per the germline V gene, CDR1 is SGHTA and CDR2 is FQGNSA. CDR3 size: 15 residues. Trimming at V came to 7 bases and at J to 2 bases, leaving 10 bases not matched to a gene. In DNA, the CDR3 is TGTGCCAGCACCAACACCCTACAGGGGAACTATGGCTACACCTTC. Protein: CASTNTLQGNYGYTF.

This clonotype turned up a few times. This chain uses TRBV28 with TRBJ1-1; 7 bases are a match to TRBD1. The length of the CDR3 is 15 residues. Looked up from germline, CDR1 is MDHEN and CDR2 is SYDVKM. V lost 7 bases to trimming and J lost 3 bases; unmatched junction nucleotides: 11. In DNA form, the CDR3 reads TGTGCCAGCAAGACAGGGTCTACCTTGGACACTGAAGCTTTCTTT. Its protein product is CASKTGSTLDTEAFF. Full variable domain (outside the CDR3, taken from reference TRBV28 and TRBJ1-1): DVKVTQSSRYLVKRTGEKVFLECVQDMDHENMFWYRQDPGLGLRLIYFSYDVKMKEKGDIPEGYSVSREKKERFSLILESASTNQTSMYLCASKTGSTLDTEAFFGQGTRLTVV.

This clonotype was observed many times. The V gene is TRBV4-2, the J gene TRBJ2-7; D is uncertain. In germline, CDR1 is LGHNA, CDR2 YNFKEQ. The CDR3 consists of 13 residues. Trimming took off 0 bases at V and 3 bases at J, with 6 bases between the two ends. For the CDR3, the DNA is TGTGCCAGCAGCCAAGAAATGGACTACGAGCAGTACTTC. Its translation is CASSQEMDYEQYF.

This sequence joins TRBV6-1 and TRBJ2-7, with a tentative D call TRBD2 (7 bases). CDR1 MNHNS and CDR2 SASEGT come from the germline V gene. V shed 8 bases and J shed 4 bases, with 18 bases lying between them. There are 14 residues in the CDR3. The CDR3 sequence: CASYPRGGGYEQYF. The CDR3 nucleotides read TGTGCCAGCTATCCAAGGGGGGGAGGATACGAGCAGTACTTC.

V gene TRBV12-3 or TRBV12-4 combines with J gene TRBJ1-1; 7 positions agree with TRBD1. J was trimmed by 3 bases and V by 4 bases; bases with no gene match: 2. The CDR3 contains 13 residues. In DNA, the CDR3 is TGTGCCAGCAGTTGGGACAGAGACACTGAAGCTTTCTTT. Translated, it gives CASSWDRDTEAFF.

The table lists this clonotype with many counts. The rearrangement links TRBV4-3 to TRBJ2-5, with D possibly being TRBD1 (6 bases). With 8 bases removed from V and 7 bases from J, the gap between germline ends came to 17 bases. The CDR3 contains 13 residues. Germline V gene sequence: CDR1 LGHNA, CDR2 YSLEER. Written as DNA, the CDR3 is TGCGCCAGCGGTGAACGGGACATTGGGACCCAGTACTTC. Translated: CASGERDIGTQYF.

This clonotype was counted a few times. The CDR3 DNA sequence: TGTGCCAGCAGCTTAGTAGGACAGGGTATTTACGAGCAGTACTTC. Encoded protein: CASSLVGQGIYEQYF. The chain carries TRBV7-2 and TRBJ2-7, with 8 bases that match TRBD1. This CDR3 has 15 residues. In germline, CDR1 is SGHTA, CDR2 FQGNSA. Losses at the gene ends were 1 base for V and 4 bases for J; bases not matched to a gene: 6.

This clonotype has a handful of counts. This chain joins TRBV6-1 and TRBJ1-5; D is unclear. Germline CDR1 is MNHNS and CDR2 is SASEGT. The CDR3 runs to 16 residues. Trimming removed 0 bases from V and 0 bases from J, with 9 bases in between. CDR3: CASSEAFRYSNQPQHF. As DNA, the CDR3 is TGTGCCAGCAGTGAAGCATTCCGGTATAGCAATCAGCCCCAGCATTTT.

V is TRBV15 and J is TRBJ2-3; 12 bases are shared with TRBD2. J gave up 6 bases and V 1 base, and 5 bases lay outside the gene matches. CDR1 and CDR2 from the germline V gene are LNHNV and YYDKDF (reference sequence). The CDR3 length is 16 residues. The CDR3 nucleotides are TGTGCCACCAGCAGAGCCCTAGCGGGGGGGCCGGATACGCAGTATTTT. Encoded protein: CATSRALAGGPDTQYF.

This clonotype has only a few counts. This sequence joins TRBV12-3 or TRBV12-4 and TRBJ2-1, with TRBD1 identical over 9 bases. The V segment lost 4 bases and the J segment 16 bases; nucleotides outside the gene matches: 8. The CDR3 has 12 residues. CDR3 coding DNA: TGTGCCAGCAGTTCGCCCGGGACAGGGATTTTCTTC. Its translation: CASSSPGTGIFF.

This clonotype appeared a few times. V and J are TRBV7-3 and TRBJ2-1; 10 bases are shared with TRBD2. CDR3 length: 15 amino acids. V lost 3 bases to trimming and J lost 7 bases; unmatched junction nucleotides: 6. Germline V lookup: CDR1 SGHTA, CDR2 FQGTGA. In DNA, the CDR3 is TGTGCCAGCAGCTTGGGTAGCGGGGGGTTAAATGAGCAGTTCTTC. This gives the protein CASSLGSGGLNEQFF.

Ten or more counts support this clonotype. CDR3 region: CASSRTQVNTEAFF. CDR3 sequence (DNA): TGTGCCAGCAGTCGGACACAGGTAAACACTGAAGCTTTCTTT. The V call is TRBV6-5, the J call TRBJ1-1, with a possible D match to TRBD1 (5 bases). The V end was cut by 5 bases, the J end by 2 bases, with 12 bases between. CDR3 length equals 14 residues. From germline, CDR1 is MNHEY and CDR2 SVGAGI.